Each of the 19 T cell receptor beta chains below was sequenced from the same sample in a study of control samples from healthy donors and cancer patients. This table comes from immunoSEQ multiplex PCR, and its TCRdb copy is limited to in-frame clones, with some not included. The sample holds tens of thousands of clones; roughly 80% are singletons and the top ten take 38%. Sequenced: PBMCs. Every receptor here comes from a man between 65 and 85 years old with lung cancer.

The genes are TRBV11-2 and TRBJ1-1; D gene uncertain. The length of the CDR3 is 13 residues. V dropped 5 bases and J dropped 1 base, with 8 bases sitting between them. Germline V gene data show CDR1 as SGHAT and CDR2 as FQNNGV. CDR3 protein: CASSPDGNTEAFF. The CDR3, as DNA: TGTGCCAGCAGCCCGGACGGGAACACTGAAGCTTTCTTT.

The CDR3 nucleotides read TGTGCCAGCTCGATGGCAGAAGCCGGGGCCAACGTCCTGACTTTC. Protein product: CASSMAEAGANVLTF. The chain has TRBV9 and TRBJ2-6; no reliable D call. The germline gives CDR1 SGDLS, CDR2 YYNGEE. Trimming left V 7 bases short and J 4 bases short, with 15 bases between. CDR3 length: 15 residues.

This rearrangement joins TRBV9 to TRBJ2-2; 11 bases align to TRBD2. The CDR3 totals 16 residues. V gave up 4 bases and J gave up 1 base; unmatched junction bases: 3. Germline V gives CDR1 SGDLS, CDR2 YYNGEE. The CDR3 nucleotides read TGTGCCAGCAGCACTCTAGCGGGGGGGAACACCGGGGAGCTGTTTTTT. Translation: CASSTLAGGNTGELFF.

The chain links TRBV7-9 to TRBJ2-5; the D call may be TRBD1 or TRBD2 (6 bases each). The V gene's germline CDR1 is SEHNR and CDR2 FQNEAQ (reference sequence). The V end was cut by 5 bases, the J end by 5 bases, with 21 bases between. The CDR3 is made up of 16 amino acids. The CDR3 reads CASSAPGGGGWETQYF. CDR3 DNA: TGTGCCAGCAGCGCCCCCGGAGGGGGAGGTTGGGAGACCCAGTACTTC.

This clone was counted between two and nine times. This chain links TRBV6-5 with TRBJ2-7, with D perhaps TRBD1 (7 bases). Germline assignment: CDR1 MNHEY and CDR2 SVGAGI. With 11 bases removed from V and 3 bases from J, the gap between germline ends came to 17 bases. The CDR3 contains 13 residues. CDR3: CASTSQGGYEQYF. The CDR3 nucleotides are TGTGCCTCCACGAGTCAGGGGGGCTACGAGCAGTACTTC.

This chain links TRBV7-6 with TRBJ2-1; 10 bases align to TRBD2. V shed 4 bases, J shed 6 bases, and the junction held 9 bases outside the gene matches. CDR3 size: 16 residues. Per the germline V gene, CDR1 is SGHVS and CDR2 is FNYEAQ. The CDR3, as DNA: TGTGCCAGCAGCTCACTCACTAGCGGGGCAATCAATGAGCAGTTCTTC. It encodes CASSSLTSGAINEQFF.

The CDR3 DNA sequence: TGTGCCAGTAGTGATGGTGCCTCTGGAAACACCATATATTTT. Translating it yields CASSDGASGNTIYF. This chain joins TRBV19 and TRBJ1-3, with D unclear. There are 14 residues in the CDR3. The V end lost 5 bases, the J end lost 0 bases, and 8 bases lay between the germline ends. Germline values: CDR1 LNHDA, CDR2 SQIVND (reference sequence).

The genes are TRBV6-5 and TRBJ2-7; D possibly corresponds to TRBD1 (5 bases). V lost 7 bases and J lost 5, with 18 bases in between. Germline V CDR1 and CDR2: MNHEY, SVGAGI. The CDR3 consists of 14 residues. The CDR3 is CASTPSGLLHEQYF. The CDR3 DNA reads as TGTGCCAGCACCCCCTCAGGGTTGCTCCACGAGCAGTACTTC.

This rearrangement joins TRBV30 to TRBJ1-5; 7 bases are a match to TRBD1. This CDR3 comprises 13 residues. Trimming took 5 bases from V and 1 from J; bases not matched to a gene: 2. Germline V gives CDR1 GTSNPN, CDR2 SVGIG (reference sequence). The CDR3 DNA follows: TGTGCCTGGTCGACAGGGAGCAATCAGCCCCAGCATTTT. Translation: CAWSTGSNQPQHF.

This clone was detected only once. The rearrangement uses TRBV19 and TRBJ2-2, with D hard to call. Trimming left V 7 bases short and J 7 bases short, with 13 bases between. The CDR3 spans 13 residues. CDR1 LNHDA and CDR2 SQIVND come from the germline V gene (reference sequence). The DNA of the CDR3 is TGTGCCAGTATGGCATTAGAAGGCGGGGAGCTGTTTTTT. This gives the protein CASMALEGGELFF. Drawing the rest from reference TRBV19 and TRBJ2-2, the complete variable domain is DGGITQSPKYLFRKEGQNVTLSCEQNLNHDAMYWYRQDPGQGLRLIYYSQIVNDFQKGDIAEGYSVSREKKESFPLTVTSAQKNPTAFYLCASMALEGGELFFGEGSRLTVL.

J is TRBJ2-3 and V is TRBV6-5; 9 bases fit TRBD2. This CDR3 is 16 amino acids long. V shed 0 bases and J 5 bases; nucleotides not matched to a gene: 6. Germline V gives CDR1 MNHEY, CDR2 SVGAGI. CDR3 DNA: TGTGCCAGCAGTTACTCGGGTAGCGGGGGACAAGATACGCAGTATTTT. It specifies CASSYSGSGGQDTQYF.

The genes are TRBV6-5 and TRBJ1-1, with a weak D call TRBD1 (6 bases). V was clipped by 6 bases and J by 6 bases, with 14 bases between them. The CDR3 consists of 13 residues. Germline values: CDR1 MNHEY, CDR2 SVGAGI. The CDR3 spells CASRETGQAEAFF. In nucleotides, the CDR3 is TGTGCCAGCAGGGAGACAGGTCAGGCTGAAGCTTTCTTT.

This chain connects TRBV5-5 to TRBJ2-4; D call uncertain. Germline-derived CDR1 and CDR2 are SGHKS and YYEKEE (reference sequence). The CDR3 totals 12 residues. V lost 4 bases and J 15 bases, leaving 17 bases between the germline ends. CDR3 nucleotide sequence: TGTGCCAGCAGCCCCGGGCCCCAAGGATCGTACTTC. Amino acid sequence: CASSPGPQGSYF. Combining the CDR3 with reference TRBV5-5 and TRBJ2-4 gives the whole variable domain DAGVTQSPTHLIKTRGQQVTLRCSPISGHKSVSWYQQVLGQGPQFIFQYYEKEERGRGNFPDRFSARQFPNYSSELNVNALLLGDSALYLCASSPGPQGSYFGAGTRLSVL.

The chain is built from TRBV5-4 and TRBJ2-2, with TRBD2 as a possible D gene (6 bases). The CDR3 is 13 amino acids. CDR1 is SGHNT, CDR2 YYREEE, per germline (reference sequence). V lost 3 bases and J 5 bases, leaving 8 bases between the germline ends. CDR3 coding DNA: TGTGCCAGCAGCTGGGGGAGGACCGGGGAGCTGTTTTTT. It codes for CASSWGRTGELFF.

The chain combines TRBV5-1 with TRBJ1-3; D unresolved. The germline CDR1 and CDR2 sequences are SGHRS and YFSETQ. This CDR3 has 16 residues. Between the trimmed V and J ends, which lost 4 bases and 0 bases, there was a span of 14 bases. The DNA of the CDR3 is TGCGCCAGCAGCATAAACTCGGCGAGCTCTGGAAACACCATATATTTT. Protein product: CASSINSASSGNTIYF.

This clone is a singleton in its sample. This chain connects TRBV5-4 to TRBJ2-5; D is possibly TRBD1 (6 bases). Germline assignment: CDR1 SGHNT and CDR2 YYREEE (reference sequence). The length of the CDR3 is 13 residues. V shed 7 bases and J shed 3 bases, with 13 bases lying between them. CDR3 sequence (DNA): TGTGCCAGCCTGCAGGGGAGAGAAGAGACCCAGTACTTC. Translating it yields CASLQGREETQYF.

The chain links TRBV6-5 to TRBJ2-2, with 9 positions matching TRBD1. The CDR3 totals 15 residues. V shed 6 bases, J shed 6 bases, and the junction held 8 bases outside the gene matches. Germline V lookup: CDR1 MNHEY, CDR2 SVGAGI. The CDR3 coding sequence is TGTGCCAGCAGGGGGGGACAGGGAGGGGCCGGGGAGCTGTTTTTT. It is translated as CASRGGQGGAGELFF.

The rearrangement links TRBV6-5 to TRBJ2-3, with TRBD2 as a possible D gene (5 bases). The CDR3 spans 13 residues. Looked up from germline, CDR1 is MNHEY and CDR2 is SVGAGI. With 2 bases removed from V and 6 bases from J, the gap between germline ends came to 9 bases. Here the CDR3 reads CASSYRGLDTQYF. The CDR3 DNA reads TGTGCCAGCAGTTACCGGGGTTTGGATACGCAGTATTTT.

The chain recombines TRBV30 with TRBJ1-4, with no clear D. The CDR3 covers 12 residues. Germline V gives CDR1 GTSNPN, CDR2 SVGIG (reference sequence). V gave up 4 bases and J gave up 6 bases, with 9 bases separating them. As DNA, the CDR3 is TGTGCCTGGAATGCAAACCATGAAAAACTGTTTTTT. Protein sequence: CAWNANHEKLFF. The variable domain in full, with the rest retrieved from reference TRBV30 and TRBJ1-4, is SQTIHQWPATLVQPVGSPLSLECTVEGTSNPNLYWYRQAAGRGLQLLFYSVGIGQISSEVPQNLSASRPQDRQFILSSKKLLLSDSGFYLCAWNANHEKLFFGSGTQLSVL.